This T cell receptor beta chain was sequenced during a study of cytomegalovirus exposure and HLA in healthy donors. Whole-study results and caveats: In vitro checks showed that a few CMV-associated chains really do target CMV antigens. About 87% or about 30% of the time was how often most TCR beta V segments were productive, according to an earlier analysis.

With regard to this clone: The antigen is unknown.

Researchers ran the PCR with 60 Vbeta and 13 Jbeta primers. Profiled with immunoSEQ multiplex PCR; TCRdb holds only in-frame clones, not every one. The profile shows 150,000 to 200,000 clones, 70% to 80% of them singletons. V trimming: 6 bases; J trimming: 4 bases; junction bases outside the gene matches: 6. This CDR3 contains 15 residues. In germline, CDR1 is SEHNR, CDR2 FQNEAQ (reference sequence). This rearrangement joins TRBV7-9 to TRBJ2-3; 11 nucleotides align to TRBD1. The clonotype comes from a middle-aged woman in good health and CMV-seronegative. The sample taken for sequencing was PBMCs. This CDR3 reads CASRPGQGGADTQYF. The DNA for the CDR3 is TGTGCCAGCAGGCCGGGACAGGGGGGTGCAGATACGCAGTATTTT.